This T cell receptor (beta chain) was recovered during a study of tumor and adjacent non-tumor tissue in lung cancer. This CDR3 region has 16 residues. From germline, CDR1 is MNHEY and CDR2 SVGEGT. Worth noting for this clonotype: The conserved phenylalanine or tryptophan normally closing the CDR3 is absent here, so this likely arose from a read error.

The library came from three nested PCR rounds adapted from ARM-PCR protocols. From the multiplex PCR reads, TCRdb called clonotypes with MiXCR, one entry per CDR3 protein. Of roughly 74,000 distinct CDR3 sequences listed, 76% were seen once; the top ten hold under 40%. RNA was extracted from bulk tissue without any cell sorting. The normal lung tissue was taken more than 3 cm from the tumor edge. This clonotype was sampled from a man aged 65 to 79 with non-small cell lung cancer. Sequencing was carried out using distant non-tumor lung tissue. V usage is TRBV6-2 or TRBV6-3 and J usage is TRBJ2-1, with no clear D. The CDR3 here is CASSPKVGNSWNGQFI. CDR3 coding DNA: TGTGCGAGCAGTCCAAAAGTTGGGAATTCGTGGAATGGGCAGTTCATC.